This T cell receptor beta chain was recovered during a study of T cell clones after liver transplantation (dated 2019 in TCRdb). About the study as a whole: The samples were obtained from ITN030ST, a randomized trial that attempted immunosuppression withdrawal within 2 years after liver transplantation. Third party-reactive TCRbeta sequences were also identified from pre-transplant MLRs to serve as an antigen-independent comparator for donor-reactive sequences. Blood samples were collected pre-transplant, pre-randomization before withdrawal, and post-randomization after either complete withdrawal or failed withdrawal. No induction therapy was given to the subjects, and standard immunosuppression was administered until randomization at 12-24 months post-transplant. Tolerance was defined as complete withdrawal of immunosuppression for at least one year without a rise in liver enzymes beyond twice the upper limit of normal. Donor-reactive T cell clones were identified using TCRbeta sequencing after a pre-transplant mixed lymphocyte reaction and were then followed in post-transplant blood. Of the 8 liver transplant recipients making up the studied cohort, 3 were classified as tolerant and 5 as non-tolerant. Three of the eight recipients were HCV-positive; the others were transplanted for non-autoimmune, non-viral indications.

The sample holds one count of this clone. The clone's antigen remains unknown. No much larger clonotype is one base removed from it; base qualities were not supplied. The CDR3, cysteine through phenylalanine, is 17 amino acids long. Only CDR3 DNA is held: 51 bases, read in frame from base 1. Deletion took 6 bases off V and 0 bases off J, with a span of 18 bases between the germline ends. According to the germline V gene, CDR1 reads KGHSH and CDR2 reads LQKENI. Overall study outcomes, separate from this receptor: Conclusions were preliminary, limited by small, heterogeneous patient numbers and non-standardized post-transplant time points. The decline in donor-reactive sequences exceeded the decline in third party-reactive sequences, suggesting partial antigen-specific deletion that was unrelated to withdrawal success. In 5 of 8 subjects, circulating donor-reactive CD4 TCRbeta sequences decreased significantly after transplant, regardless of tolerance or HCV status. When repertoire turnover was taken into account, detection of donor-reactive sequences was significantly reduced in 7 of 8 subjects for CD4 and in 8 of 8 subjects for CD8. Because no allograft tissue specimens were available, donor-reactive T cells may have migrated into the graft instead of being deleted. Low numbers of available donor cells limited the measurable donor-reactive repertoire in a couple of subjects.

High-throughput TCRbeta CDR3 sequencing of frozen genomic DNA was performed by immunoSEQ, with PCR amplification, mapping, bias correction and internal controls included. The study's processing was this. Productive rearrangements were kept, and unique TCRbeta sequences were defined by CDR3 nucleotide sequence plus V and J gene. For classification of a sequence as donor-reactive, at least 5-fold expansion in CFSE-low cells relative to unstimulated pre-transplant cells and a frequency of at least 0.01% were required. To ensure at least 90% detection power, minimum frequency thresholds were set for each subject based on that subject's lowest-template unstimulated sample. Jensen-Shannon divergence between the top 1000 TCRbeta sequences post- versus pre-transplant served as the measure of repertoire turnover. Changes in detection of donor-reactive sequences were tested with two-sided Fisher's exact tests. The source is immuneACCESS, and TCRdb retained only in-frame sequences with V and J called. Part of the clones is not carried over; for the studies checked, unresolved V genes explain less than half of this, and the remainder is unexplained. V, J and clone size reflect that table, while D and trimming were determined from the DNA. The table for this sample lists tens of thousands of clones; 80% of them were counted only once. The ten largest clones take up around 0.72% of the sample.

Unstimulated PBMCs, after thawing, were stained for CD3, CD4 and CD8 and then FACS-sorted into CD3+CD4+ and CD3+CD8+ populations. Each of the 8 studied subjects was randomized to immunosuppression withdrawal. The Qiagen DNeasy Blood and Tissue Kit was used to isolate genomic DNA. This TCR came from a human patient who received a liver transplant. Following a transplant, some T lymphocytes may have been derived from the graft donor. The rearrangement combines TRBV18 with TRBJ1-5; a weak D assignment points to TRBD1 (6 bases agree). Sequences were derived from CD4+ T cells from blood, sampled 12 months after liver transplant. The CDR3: CASSQGGGPNSNQPQHF. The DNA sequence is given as TGTGCCAGCTCGCAAGGGGGGGGGCCGAATAGCAATCAGCCCCAGCATTTT.